This TCR beta chain was identified during a study of cytomegalovirus exposure and HLA in healthy donors. Overall study findings and caveats: Researchers reported from a later analysis that most CMV-associated TCR beta chains appeared HLA-restricted.

About this clone: Its cognate antigen is unknown.

Both 60 Vbeta primers and 13 Jbeta primers went into the PCR. In the source study's methods: Counted up in a later analysis, unique TCR beta chains came to 65 million to 100 million, with around 10 million shared. Data came from immunoSEQ multiplex PCR; TCRdb stores just in-frame clones and leaves some out. The D gene and trimming were derived from the DNA, and the V and J assignments and clone size from that table. The table has some 160,000 clones, 60% to 80% seen once; the top ten hold approximately 1.5%. This CDR3 spans 16 amino acids. The V segment lost 0 bases and the J segment 8 bases; nucleotides outside the gene matches: 13. Germline V gives CDR1 SGHRS, CDR2 YFSETQ.

This clonotype was obtained from a woman aged 30 to 39 in good health and CMV-seronegative. This chain uses TRBV5-1 with TRBJ1-2; 7 positions match TRBD1. The sample comprised PBMCs. CDR3 DNA: TGCGCCAGCAGCTTGGGGGACAGTTCTTCTAGGAGGGGCTACACCTTC. It is translated as CASSLGDSSSRRGYTF.